The 9 T cell receptor beta chains below were found in one sample sequenced in a study of beta chain features in type 1 diabetes. Study-wide results and caveats: Moderate but significant shortening of TCRB CDR3s was recorded in all four CD4+ subsets from Type 1 diabetes patients.

The study reverse transcribed the entire isolated RNA, so it sequenced expressed TCRB transcripts. The data were produced by immunoSEQ multiplex PCR, yet TCRdb's version contains in-frame clones alone and is incomplete. The data show around 650,000 clones, with 9.5% to 15% seen just once and more than 0.095% held by the top ten. No antigen has been identified for these receptors. Sequencing was performed on naive CD4+ T cells from blood. These receptors all stem from a man younger than 40 with type 1 diabetes.

The chain couples TRBV9 to TRBJ1-3; D is ambiguous. Germline values: CDR1 SGDLS, CDR2 YYNGEE. V gave up 2 bases and J gave up 0 bases, with 9 bases separating them. CDR3 length: 15 amino acids. The chain's CDR3 is CASSVASFSGNTIYF. CDR3 DNA sequence: TGTGCCAGCAGCGTTGCGTCATTCTCTGGAAACACCATATATTTT.

The chain recombines TRBV6-5 with TRBJ2-5, with D hard to call. This CDR3 has 16 residues. The germline V gene has CDR1 MNHEY and CDR2 SVGAGI. Trimming took 0 bases from V and 4 from J, leaving 15 bases between them. CDR3 in DNA: TGTGCCAGCAGTTACTCCCGGCGCATGATGGGAGAGACCCAGTACTTC. Translation gives CASSYSRRMMGETQYF.

This clone was counted between two and nine times. This sequence joins TRBV6-5 and TRBJ2-5; 14 nucleotides line up with TRBD2. Trimming removed 6 bases from V and 2 bases from J; junction bases left unmatched: 2. The CDR3 sequence is 15 residues long. Per germline, CDR1 MNHEY and CDR2 SVGAGI. The CDR3 protein is CASSRLAGGQETQYF. CDR3 DNA: TGTGCCAGCAGCCGACTAGCGGGGGGGCAAGAGACCCAGTACTTC.

This clone was counted a few times. The rearrangement links TRBV7-2 to TRBJ2-4; D is undetermined. V shed 5 bases and J shed 0 bases, with 5 bases lying between them. CDR1 is SGHTA, CDR2 FQGNSA, per germline. The CDR3 length is 13 residues. The CDR3, as DNA: TGTGCCAGCAGCACAGTAGCCAAAAACATTCAGTACTTC. It is translated as CASSTVAKNIQYF.

The chain combines TRBV7-2 with TRBJ2-7, with 7 bases aligning to TRBD1. CDR3 size: 18 residues. Germline V gene sequence: CDR1 SGHTA, CDR2 FQGNSA. V lost 5 bases to trimming and J lost 1 base; unmatched junction nucleotides: 17. The CDR3 spells CASSPGQRLASESYEQYF. The CDR3 DNA reads TGTGCCAGCAGCCCGGGACAGCGATTAGCATCTGAATCCTACGAGCAGTACTTC.

There are a few counts of this clone. V usage is TRBV18 and J usage is TRBJ2-1, with a possible D match to TRBD1 (5 bases). V lost 2 bases and J 10 bases, leaving 12 bases between the germline ends. The CDR3 runs to 13 residues. Germline values: CDR1 KGHSH, CDR2 LQKENI. The CDR3 reads CASSPAQGGEQFF. The CDR3 region has the DNA TGTGCCAGCTCACCAGCCCAGGGTGGGGAGCAGTTCTTC.

The rearrangement links TRBV7-9 to TRBJ2-1, with D unresolved. The germline gives CDR1 SEHNR, CDR2 FQNEAQ (reference sequence). The CDR3 runs to 14 residues. V dropped 6 bases and J dropped 8 bases, with 17 bases sitting between them. CDR3 nucleotides: TGTGCCAGCAGGTCATCATCAATAGGCGATGAGCAGTTCTTC. Amino acids: CASRSSSIGDEQFF.

This chain joins TRBV1 and TRBJ2-1; TRBD2 is the table's D call and was not checked against the DNA. TRBV1 is a listed pseudogene. This CDR3 spans 14 amino acids. DNA of the CDR3: TGCACCAGCAGCCGCCGCGGGGCCGACAATGAGCAGTTCTTC. Its protein is CTSSRRGADNEQFF.

This sequence joins TRBV30 and TRBJ2-6; D unresolved. Trimming pared 4 bases from V and 0 bases from J, leaving 10 bases between. Germline lookup yields CDR1 GTSNPN and CDR2 SVGIG (reference sequence). This CDR3 comprises 15 residues. CDR3 DNA: TGTGCCTGGAACACAGAGCTCTCTGGGGCCAACGTCCTGACTTTC. Translating gives CAWNTELSGANVLTF.